The 20 T cell receptor beta chains below all came from one sample that was sequenced in a study of T cells in Graves' hyperthyroidism and ophthalmopathy. Amplification yielded TCR beta CDR3 regions, with RNA transcripts as the source. An initial round of RT-PCR targeting the TCR CDR3 relied on the HTBI primer set. TCRdb re-analysed the multiplex PCR reads in MiXCR, keeping a single row per CDR3 protein. Here the sample spans around 480,000 distinct CDR3 sequences, about 15% being singletons. The sample taken for sequencing was blood. The receptors stem from a woman younger than 35 with Graves' hyperthyroidism.

Concerning this clonotype itself: One end of the junction does not line up with germline, which may come from a read error. This chain uses TRBV2 with TRBJ1-5; D call uncertain. Germline lookup yields CDR1 SNHLY and CDR2 FYNNEI. CDR3 size: 13 residues. The chain's CDR3 is CGSSITDQSAQHF. As DNA, the CDR3 is TGTGGCAGCAGTATCACGGATCAGTCAGCCCAGCATTTT.

This chain joins TRBV9 and TRBJ1-5; D is possibly TRBD1 (5 bases). V was trimmed by 0 bases and J by 3 bases, leaving 10 bases between them. Per germline, CDR1 SGDLS and CDR2 YYNGEE. CDR3 length equals 15 residues. The CDR3 spells CASSVGVGTNQPQHF. CDR3 DNA sequence: TGTGCCAGCAGCGTAGGGGTGGGGACCAATCAGCCCCAGCATTTT.

In this sample, this clonotype turned up many times. The rearrangement joins TRBV5-6 to TRBJ2-1; TRBD2 matches 8 bases. The germline V gene has CDR1 SGHDT and CDR2 YYEEEE. J gave up 4 bases and V 4 bases, and 22 bases lay outside the gene matches. CDR3 size: 20 residues. CDR3 coding DNA: TGTGCCAGCAGCCTCCCGGGGGGGCTAGCGGACCAAGGGAGTTACAATGAGCAGTTCTTC. Translated, it gives CASSLPGGLADQGSYNEQFF.

This clonotype was seen ten or more times. The J gene is TRBJ1-2, the V gene TRBV12-3 or TRBV12-4; a possible D gene is TRBD1 (6 bases). V was cut by 7 bases and J by 4 bases, with 16 bases left in between. CDR3 length: 14 residues. The CDR3 DNA follows: TGTGCCAGCACCTTCCAGGGGTTCGGCTATGGCTACACCTTC. Translating gives CASTFQGFGYGYTF.

Regarding this clonotype: Being one base from a much bigger clone, this may be a read error. V is TRBV7-2 and J is TRBJ2-3; 10 positions match TRBD1. The germline V gene has CDR1 SGHTA and CDR2 FQGNSA. The CDR3 length is 17 residues. The ends lost 7 bases at V and 2 bases at J; junction bases unmatched: 12. The CDR3 nucleotides are TGTGCCAGCATCTTCGGCGGCGGGACAGGGGTCACAGATACGCAGTATTTT. Its translation is CASIFGGGTGVTDTQYF.

In this sample, this clonotype turned up many times. The chain combines TRBV12-5 with TRBJ1-6, with D unclear. Germline assignment: CDR1 LGHNT and CDR2 FRNRAP. Trimming removed 3 bases at V and 10 bases at J, with 10 bases between. The CDR3 loop spans 13 amino acids. The CDR3 sequence: CASGLDEGSPLHF. The CDR3 DNA sequence: TGTGCTAGTGGTTTAGACGAGGGATCACCCCTCCACTTT.

This clonotype appeared a few times. The chain recombines TRBV20-1 with TRBJ2-1; 9 nucleotides align to TRBD2. After removal of 3 bases from V and 6 bases from J, the junction contained 15 bases not matched to a gene. The CDR3 covers 17 residues. Looked up from germline, CDR1 is DFQATT and CDR2 is SNEGSKA (reference sequence). CDR3 sequence: CSASAPLAGWDANEQFF. The CDR3 DNA reads TGCAGTGCTAGCGCCCCCCTAGCGGGATGGGATGCCAATGAGCAGTTCTTC.

This clonotype occurred many times. The chain carries TRBV6-1 and TRBJ2-7, with D perhaps matching TRBD2 (6 bases). The germline gives CDR1 MNHNS, CDR2 SASEGT. Between the trimmed V and J ends, which lost 5 bases and 4 bases, there was a span of 18 bases. The CDR3 is 15 residues long. Here the CDR3 DNA reads TGTGCCAGCAGTCGATCAAGGACTACACTATACGAGCAGTACGTC. Protein sequence: CASSRSRTTLYEQYV.

This clonotype has only a few counts. The chain combines TRBV18 with TRBJ1-4; D may be TRBD1 (6 bases). Looked up from germline, CDR1 is KGHSH and CDR2 is LQKENI. The ends were cut back, 3 bases at V and 5 bases at J, with 10 bases in the middle. CDR3 size: 14 residues. The CDR3 is CASSPDRQNEKLFF. The DNA for the CDR3 is TGTGCCAGCTCACCGGACAGACAGAATGAAAAACTGTTTTTT.

This chain uses TRBV13 with TRBJ2-4; no clear D gene. The CDR3 covers 15 residues. Germline loops: CDR1 PRHDT, CDR2 FYEKMQ (reference sequence). V gave up 5 bases and J gave up 0 bases, with 11 bases separating them. The CDR3 region is CASSARWLAKNIQYF. CDR3 DNA: TGTGCCAGCAGCGCTCGATGGTTAGCCAAAAACATTCAGTACTTC.

The genes are TRBV20-1 and TRBJ2-7, with TRBD2 matching 11 bases. Germline CDR1 is DFQATT and CDR2 is SNEGSKA (reference sequence). The V segment lost 6 bases and the J segment 3 bases; nucleotides outside the gene matches: 7. CDR3 length equals 14 residues. The CDR3 coding sequence is TGCAGTGCCCCAACTAGCGGGAGCATCTACGAGCAGTACTTC. Its protein product is CSAPTSGSIYEQYF.

This clonotype was recorded at least ten times. The rearrangement links TRBV7-9 to TRBJ2-1; TRBD2 matches at 10 bases. Germline lookup yields CDR1 SEHNR and CDR2 FQNEAQ (reference sequence). This CDR3 has 14 amino acids. J was trimmed by 7 bases and V by 8 bases; bases with no gene match: 8. CDR3 in amino acids: CASEKREGPNEQFF. The CDR3 nucleotides are TGTGCCAGCGAAAAGCGGGAGGGCCCTAATGAGCAGTTCTTC.

This clonotype came up many times. The V gene is TRBV14, the J gene TRBJ2-7, with D perhaps TRBD1 (5 bases). There are 15 residues in the CDR3. Trimming removed 4 bases from V and 3 bases from J, with 16 bases in between. Looked up from germline, CDR1 is SGHDN and CDR2 is FVKESK. The CDR3 is CASSPPGKVRYEQYF. CDR3 nucleotides: TGTGCCAGCAGCCCGCCAGGGAAAGTTCGCTACGAGCAGTACTTC.

About this clonotype itself: A much larger clone lies a single base off, so this may be a read error. The V and J genes are TRBV3-1 and TRBJ1-1, with 7 bases identical to TRBD1. The CDR3 has 15 amino acids. The germline CDR1 and CDR2 sequences are LGHDT and YNNKEL (reference sequence). The ends lost 2 bases at V and 4 bases at J; junction bases unmatched: 7. In DNA form, the CDR3 reads TGTGCCAGCAGCCAACCTGACAGGGCAGTCACTGAAGCTTTCTTT. Translating it yields CASSQPDRAVTEAFF.

This clonotype was recorded many times. The gene calls are TRBV5-4 and TRBJ1-1; perhaps TRBD1 as D (6 bases). The germline V and J ends were trimmed by 4 bases and 1 base, with 11 bases remaining between them. CDR3 size: 14 residues. CDR1 and CDR2 (germline): SGHNT, YYREEE (reference sequence). The CDR3 is CASSPQTGNTEAFF. As DNA, the CDR3 is TGTGCCAGCAGCCCCCAGACAGGGAACACTGAAGCTTTCTTT. Full variable domain (rest looked up from reference TRBV5-4 and TRBJ1-1): ETGVTQSPTHLIKTRGQQVTLRCSSQSGHNTVSWYQQALGQGPQFIFQYYREEENGRGNFPPRFSGLQFPNYSSELNVNALELDDSALYLCASSPQTGNTEAFFGQGTRLTVV.

This clonotype was recorded a few times. This may arise from a read error, as a much more abundant clone is one base away. The rearrangement links TRBV2 to TRBJ2-5; no clear D gene. The V gene's germline CDR1 is SNHLY and CDR2 FYNNEI. The CDR3 sequence is 13 residues long. This chain's CDR3 is CASSYTYQGTQYF. In nucleotides, the CDR3 is TGTGCCAGCAGTTACACGTACCAAGGGACCCAGTACTTC.

In its sample, this clonotype was seen a few times. The rearrangement uses TRBV3-1 and TRBJ2-2; TRBD1 is a possible D gene (6 bases). CDR1 and CDR2 (germline): LGHDT, YNNKEL (reference sequence). CDR3 length: 16 amino acids. V dropped 3 bases and J dropped 6 bases, with 17 bases sitting between them. CDR3 in amino acids: CASSQGTPLLAGELFF. Here the CDR3 DNA reads TGTGCCAGCAGCCAGGGGACACCCCTCCTAGCCGGGGAGCTGTTTTTT.

Many counts were recorded for this clonotype. V usage is TRBV3-1 and J usage is TRBJ2-3, with 13 positions matching TRBD2. Per germline, CDR1 LGHDT and CDR2 YNNKEL (reference sequence). The CDR3 covers 17 residues. The ends lost 5 bases at V and 0 bases at J; junction bases unmatched: 5. In DNA, the CDR3 is TGTGCCAGCAGCGACACTAGCGGGAGGGATAGCACAGATACGCAGTATTTT. It codes for CASSDTSGRDSTDTQYF.

At least ten counts were recorded for this clonotype. The chain uses TRBV18 and TRBJ2-5; 10 bases line up with TRBD1. Per the germline V gene, CDR1 is KGHSH and CDR2 is LQKENI. The CDR3 contains 15 residues. With V trimmed by 3 bases and J by 4 bases, 5 bases remained unmatched. The CDR3 reads CASSPRDRGLETQYF. CDR3 DNA sequence: TGTGCCAGCTCACCTCGGGACAGGGGACTAGAGACCCAGTACTTC.

This clonotype occurred many times. The J gene is TRBJ2-3, the V gene TRBV11-2, with D unclear. This CDR3 comprises 12 residues. V lost 0 bases, J lost 5 bases, and 3 bases lay in between. Germline V lookup: CDR1 SGHAT, CDR2 FQNNGV. The CDR3 loop is CASSLERDTQYF. CDR3 bases: TGTGCCAGCAGCTTAGAGAGAGATACGCAGTATTTT.